This T cell receptor (beta chain) was identified in a study of monozygotic twins with inflammatory bowel disease. Study-wide results and limits: Discordant twins showed the same repertoire similarity as concordant twins, possibly from limited power. IBD patients displayed reduced TCRbeta diversity (inverse Simpson) when set against healthy co-twins.

Regarding this clonotype: Its antigen remains unknown.

TCRdb reanalyzed the 5' RACE reads, giving one entry per CDR3 protein sequence and no DNA. The table gives more than 75,000 distinct CDR3 sequences; the top ten clones make up less than 7.5% of it. Germline V CDR1 and CDR2: SGHKS, YYEKEE (reference sequence). This CDR3 comprises 15 residues. The J gene is TRBJ2-5, the V gene TRBV5-5; TCRdb's D call of TRBD1 is untestable without DNA. The sample comprised blood. The TCR comes from a human donor with ulcerative colitis or Crohn's disease, or a healthy co-twin of an affected twin (not recorded which). CDR3 loop: CASSFLRGPQETQYF.